The TCR beta chain described here comes from a study of low-dose radiotherapy and immunotherapy resistance in tumors. Background on the study: One day before radiation and immunotherapy, intravenous cyclophosphamide 200 mg/m2 was administered, with this repeated every two weeks.

Alpha and beta chains were covered, as first-strand cDNA relied on TRAV- and TRBV-specific primers. For amplifying TCRs, the PCR ran for about 22 cycles with Phusion, which was used together with a constant-region primer and the adapter on the V primers. A single record per CDR3 protein comes from TCRdb applying MiXCR to the reads. The data contain tens of thousands of distinct CDR3 sequences, about 19% of them singletons. The V gene's germline CDR1 is KGHSH and CDR2 LQKENI. The ends were cut back, 2 bases at V and 8 bases at J, with 16 bases in the middle. The CDR3 is 15 residues long. In its sample, this clonotype was seen many times. Time point given: before trial treatment. Nivolumab, ipilimumab, aspirin, low-dose cyclophosphamide and low-dose radiotherapy were given to donors.

The sample consisted of PBMCs, taken before treatment. The chain links TRBV18 to TRBJ2-1, with a possible D match to TRBD2 (5 bases). The TCR comes from a male donor with prostate cancer. The CDR3 coding sequence is TGTGCCAGCTCACCAGTGGAGCGGACTTCGGATGAGCAGTTCTTC. As protein: CASSPVERTSDEQFF.